This passage covers 18 T cell receptor beta chains from one sample sequenced in a study of control samples from healthy donors and cancer patients. The data were produced by immunoSEQ multiplex PCR, yet TCRdb's version contains in-frame clones alone and is incomplete. The sample yields about 95,000 clones, roughly nine tenths seen once. Sequencing was performed on blood. The receptors here all came from a woman aged 70-85 years in good health.

V is TRBV19 and J is TRBJ1-5; a possible D gene is TRBD1 (6 bases). V was pared by 5 bases and J by 4 bases, with 18 bases between. The CDR3 consists of 16 residues. Germline lookup yields CDR1 LNHDA and CDR2 SQIVND (reference sequence). DNA of the CDR3: TGTGCCAGTAGTCGAGATGGACAGAGTGTTAATCAGCCCCAGCATTTT. It is translated as CASSRDGQSVNQPQHF.

This clone has just a few counts. The chain recombines TRBV7-9 with TRBJ1-1; 8 bases map to TRBD1. The germline V gene encodes CDR1 SEHNR and CDR2 FQNEAQ (reference sequence). The length of the CDR3 is 12 residues. V lost 8 bases to trimming and J lost 1 base; unmatched junction nucleotides: 0. The CDR3 spells CASQGANTEAFF. The CDR3 nucleotides read TGTGCCAGCCAGGGGGCGAACACTGAAGCTTTCTTT.

This chain links TRBV5-1 with TRBJ1-1; a weak D match, TRBD1 (6 bases). Germline V lookup: CDR1 SGHRS, CDR2 YFSETQ. V lost 3 bases and J 5 bases, leaving 17 bases between the germline ends. The CDR3 runs to 15 residues. CDR3 amino acids: CASSSGLPGQTEAFF. CDR3 sequence (DNA): TGCGCCAGCAGCTCGGGCCTCCCCGGACAGACTGAAGCTTTCTTT.

The gene calls are TRBV12-3 or TRBV12-4 and TRBJ2-3, with D perhaps TRBD1 (6 bases). Trimming cost V 3 bases and J 5 bases, with 9 bases left between them. This CDR3 has 13 residues. DNA for the CDR3: TGTGCCAGCAGTTTTGGCAGGGGAGATACGCAGTATTTT. Translation gives CASSFGRGDTQYF.

V gene TRBV10-3 combines with J gene TRBJ1-1; D is perhaps TRBD1 (6 bases). Germline lookup yields CDR1 ENHRY and CDR2 SYGVKD. V shed 0 bases and J shed 1 base, with 6 bases lying between them. This CDR3 has 14 amino acids. The CDR3 DNA follows: TGTGCCATCAGTGAGTCGGACAGGAACACTGAAGCTTTCTTT. Translated: CAISESDRNTEAFF.

The V call is TRBV5-4, the J call TRBJ2-7; D call uncertain. This CDR3 has 12 residues. Trimming removed 1 base from V and 5 bases from J, with 7 bases in between. Germline values: CDR1 SGHNT, CDR2 YYREEE (reference sequence). This chain's CDR3 is CASSLSRNEQYF. The DNA for the CDR3 is TGTGCCAGCAGCTTGTCCCGGAACGAGCAGTACTTC.

The chain is built from TRBV11-2 and TRBJ2-2; weak D call: TRBD2 (5 bases). This CDR3 is built from 18 residues. V gave up 1 base and J gave up 1 base, with 16 bases separating them. In germline, CDR1 is SGHAT, CDR2 FQNNGV. The chain's CDR3 is CASSLVGSGLMNTGELFF. In DNA form, the CDR3 reads TGTGCCAGCAGCTTAGTAGGCTCCGGACTCATGAACACCGGGGAGCTGTTTTTT.

About this clone: Other DNA sequences from this sample encode an identical CDR3 as well. The chain joins TRBV12-3 or TRBV12-4 to TRBJ1-1; D gene uncertain. The V end was cut by 1 base, the J end by 7 bases, with 7 bases between. This CDR3 spans 12 amino acids. The CDR3 coding sequence is TGTGCCAGCAGTTTAGGGACGATTGAAGCTTTCTTT. It codes for CASSLGTIEAFF.

This chain uses TRBV5-1 with TRBJ2-7; D may correspond to TRBD1 or TRBD2 (5 bases each). The V end lost 3 bases, the J end lost 5 bases, and 24 bases lay between the germline ends. Germline V lookup: CDR1 SGHRS, CDR2 YFSETQ. The CDR3 runs to 17 residues. CDR3 in DNA: TGCGCCAGCAGCTCCCAGGGTTTAAGGACTTGGTCGGACGAGCAGTACTTC. Translated: CASSSQGLRTWSDEQYF.

The V call is TRBV5-1, the J call TRBJ2-1, with D possibly TRBD1 on 7 matching bases. The CDR3 covers 16 residues. Trimming shortened V by 3 bases and J by 9 bases, and 22 bases separated the two germline ends. Germline-derived CDR1 and CDR2 are SGHRS and YFSETQ. Here the CDR3 reads CASSSLQGGNIPEQFF. The CDR3 DNA reads as TGCGCCAGCAGCTCTTTGCAGGGGGGCAATATTCCTGAGCAGTTCTTC. Based on the CDR3 plus reference TRBV5-1 and TRBJ2-1, the full variable domain is KAGVTQTPRYLIKTRGQQVTLSCSPISGHRSVSWYQQTPGQGLQFLFEYFSETQRNKGNFPGRFSGRQFSNSRSEMNVSTLELGDSALYLCASSSLQGGNIPEQFFGPGTRLTVL.

The chain uses TRBV5-5 and TRBJ1-1, with D uncertain. Germline V gives CDR1 SGHKS, CDR2 YYEKEE (reference sequence). Trimming left V 3 bases short and J 2 bases short, with 14 bases between. CDR3 length equals 15 residues. The CDR3 loop reads CASSYRTQLNTEAFF. The CDR3 region has the DNA TGTGCCAGCAGCTACCGGACGCAGCTCAACACTGAAGCTTTCTTT.

The V call is TRBV5-4, the J call TRBJ1-1; no firm D call. CDR3 size: 14 residues. Germline V lookup: CDR1 SGHNT, CDR2 YYREEE (reference sequence). The V end lost 10 bases, the J end lost 3 bases, and 19 bases lay between the germline ends. The CDR3 is CAVKAAVDDTEAFF. CDR3 nucleotides: TGTGCCGTGAAAGCGGCGGTGGATGACACTGAAGCTTTCTTT. Full variable domain (remainder filled in from reference TRBV5-4 and TRBJ1-1): ETGVTQSPTHLIKTRGQQVTLRCSSQSGHNTVSWYQQALGQGPQFIFQYYREEENGRGNFPPRFSGLQFPNYSSELNVNALELDDSALYLCAVKAAVDDTEAFFGQGTRLTVV.

This clone was observed once. The chain recombines TRBV5-1 with TRBJ1-1; D possibly corresponds to TRBD1 (5 bases). CDR1 is SGHRS and CDR2 is YFSETQ in the germline V gene. The ends were cut back, 3 bases at V and 2 bases at J, with 14 bases in the middle. This CDR3 is 15 amino acids long. The CDR3 nucleotides read TGCGCCAGCAGCTGGAGGTGGGGGGAAAACACTGAAGCTTTCTTT. The encoded protein is CASSWRWGENTEAFF. Full variable domain (outside the CDR3, taken from reference TRBV5-1 and TRBJ1-1): KAGVTQTPRYLIKTRGQQVTLSCSPISGHRSVSWYQQTPGQGLQFLFEYFSETQRNKGNFPGRFSGRQFSNSRSEMNVSTLELGDSALYLCASSWRWGENTEAFFGQGTRLTVV.

This chain uses TRBV7-6 with TRBJ1-3; 7 nucleotides match TRBD1. The V segment lost 1 base and the J segment 2 bases; nucleotides outside the gene matches: 5. This CDR3 region has 16 residues. The germline gives CDR1 SGHVS, CDR2 FNYEAQ. The CDR3 DNA follows: TGTGCCAGCAGCTTAGGATTAGGGGGCGCTGGAAACACCATATATTTT. Translating gives CASSLGLGGAGNTIYF. Full variable domain (rest looked up from reference TRBV7-6 and TRBJ1-3): GAGVSQSPRYKVTKRGQDVALRCDPISGHVSLYWYRQALGQGPEFLTYFNYEAQQDKSGLPNDRFSAERPEGSISTLTIQRTEQRDSAMYRCASSLGLGGAGNTIYFGEGSWLTVV.

The chain has TRBV7-2 and TRBJ1-1, with D unclear. This CDR3 has 16 amino acids. The germline CDR1 and CDR2 sequences are SGHTA and FQGNSA. V shed 3 bases and J shed 1 base, with 15 bases lying between them. CDR3 residues: CASSLAGGVENTEAFF. DNA of the CDR3: TGTGCCAGCAGCTTGGCGGGTGGGGTTGAGAACACTGAAGCTTTCTTT. The full variable domain, completed using reference TRBV7-2 and TRBJ1-1, is GAGVSQSPSNKVTEKGKDVELRCDPISGHTALYWYRQSLGQGLEFLIYFQGNSAPDKSGLPSDRFSAERTGGSVSTLTIQRTQQEDSAVYLCASSLAGGVENTEAFFGQGTRLTVV.

J is TRBJ1-1 and V is TRBV10-2; D uncertain. The ends were cut back, 3 bases at V and 1 base at J, with 9 bases in the middle. Germline V gives CDR1 WSHSY, CDR2 SAAADI. The CDR3 runs to 14 residues. CDR3 residues: CASSDRTRNTEAFF. CDR3 in DNA: TGCGCCAGCAGTGATAGAACCCGGAACACTGAAGCTTTCTTT.

This sequence joins TRBV24-1 and TRBJ2-2; 9 bases are shared with TRBD1. The trim removed 3 bases at V and 3 bases at J, leaving 10 bases unmatched. The CDR3 contains 18 residues. Germline lookup yields CDR1 KGHDR and CDR2 SFDVKD. The CDR3 nucleotides read TGTGCCACCAGTGATGCACCGGGACAGGGATTTTACACCGGGGAGCTGTTTTTT. Its translation is CATSDAPGQGFYTGELFF.

This clone has a handful of counts. This chain uses TRBV3-1 (or the pseudogene TRBV3-2) with TRBJ1-3; TRBD1 aligns across 8 bases. V shed 10 bases and J 3 bases; nucleotides not matched to a gene: 2. Germline V lookup: CDR1 LGHDT, CDR2 YNNKEL (reference sequence). This CDR3 is built from 12 residues. The CDR3 sequence is CATGQGGNTIYF. DNA for the CDR3: TGTGCCACCGGACAGGGTGGAAACACCATATATTTT.